The 2 T cell receptor beta chains below were found in one sample sequenced in a study of OX40 agonist ivuxolimab in advanced cancers. TCRdb's table, derived via immunoSEQ multiplex PCR, lists solely in-frame clones and lacks some. The table shows over 45,000 clones, with 83% occurring only once. The sample was CD4+ or CD8+ T cells sorted from blood, taken in a trial of the OX40 agonist ivuxolimab. The origin of the receptors is an adult with an advanced solid tumor such as melanoma, head and neck, liver or kidney cancer.

This chain uses TRBV29-1 with TRBJ2-2, with unresolved D. The V end lost 4 bases, the J end lost 4 bases, and 13 bases lay between the germline ends. The CDR3 is 14 amino acids. Germline assignment: CDR1 SQVTM and CDR2 ANQGSEA. CDR3 amino acids: CSVAPTLSTGELFF. DNA of the CDR3: TGCAGCGTTGCCCCGACACTCAGCACCGGGGAGCTGTTTTTT.

The rearrangement joins TRBV6-1 to TRBJ2-7, with no clear D. The CDR3 extends over 11 amino acids. Per germline, CDR1 MNHNS and CDR2 SASEGT. V was pared by 7 bases and J by 3 bases, with 7 bases between. The CDR3 spells CASKTHYEQYF. Here the CDR3 DNA reads TGTGCCAGCAAAACTCACTACGAGCAGTACTTC.